This TCR beta chain was observed in a study of T cell changes during pregnancy in multiple sclerosis. Germline loops: CDR1 SNHLY, CDR2 FYNNEI. Trimming took off 8 bases at V and 8 bases at J, with 15 bases between the two ends. This CDR3 has 12 residues. Assay: immunoSEQ multiplex PCR; the TCRdb copy retains only in-frame clones and omits some. This table has 91,000 or so clones, approximately 92% appearing once. This chain connects TRBV2 to TRBJ1-2; D remains ambiguous. The starting material was peripheral blood, obtained after pregnancy. The source is a female donor with multiple sclerosis, enrolled in a pregnancy study. The DNA of the CDR3 is TGTGCCAGCCAACTAAAAACGGGGGGCTACACCTTC. This translates into CASQLKTGGYTF.